The clone carrying this T cell receptor (beta chain) was counted at least ten times. This CDR3 has 16 amino acids. V was pared by 5 bases and J by 4 bases, with 11 bases of the junction left unmatched. Germline-derived CDR1 and CDR2 are SGHTA and FQGNSA. One entry per CDR3 protein results from TCRdb running MiXCR on the reads. The sample comprises some 700,000 distinct CDR3 sequences, 35% of which are singletons, and under 3% rests with the top ten. The record originates from a study of T cell repertoires in cytomegalovirus infection. The sequence came from a human donor in good health (CMV status not recorded). Some clones in this sample may be carry-over from other donors' samples. Material: PBMCs. This rearrangement joins TRBV7-2 to TRBJ2-7; TRBD1 aligns across 10 bases. The CDR3 bases are TGTGCCAGCAGCCCACTCATTGGACAGGGGGTTTACGAGCAGTACTTC. Amino acid sequence: CASSPLIGQGVYEQYF.